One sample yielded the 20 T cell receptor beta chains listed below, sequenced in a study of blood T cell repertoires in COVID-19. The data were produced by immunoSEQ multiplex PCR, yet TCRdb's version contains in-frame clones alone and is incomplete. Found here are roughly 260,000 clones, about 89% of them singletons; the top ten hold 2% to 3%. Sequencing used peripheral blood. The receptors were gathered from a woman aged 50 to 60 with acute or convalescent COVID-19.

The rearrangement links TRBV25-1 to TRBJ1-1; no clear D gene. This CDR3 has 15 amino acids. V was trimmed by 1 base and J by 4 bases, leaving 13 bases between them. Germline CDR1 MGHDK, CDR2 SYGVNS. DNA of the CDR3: TGTGCCAGCAGTGAATTAATCGTGGAGGGCACTGAAGCTTTCTTT. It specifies CASSELIVEGTEAFF.

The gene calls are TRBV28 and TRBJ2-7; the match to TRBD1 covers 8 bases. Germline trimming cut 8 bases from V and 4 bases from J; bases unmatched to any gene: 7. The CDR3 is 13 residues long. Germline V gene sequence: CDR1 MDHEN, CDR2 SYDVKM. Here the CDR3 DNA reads TGTGCCAGCCTCGGACAGGGTTTTTACGAGCAGTACTTC. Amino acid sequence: CASLGQGFYEQYF.

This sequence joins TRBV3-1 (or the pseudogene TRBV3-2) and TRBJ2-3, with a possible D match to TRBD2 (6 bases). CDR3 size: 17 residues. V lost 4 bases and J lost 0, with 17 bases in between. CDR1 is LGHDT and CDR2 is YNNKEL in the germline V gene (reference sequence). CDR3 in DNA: TGTGCCAGCAGCCCCGGACTAACCCAAACTAGCACAGATACGCAGTATTTT. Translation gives CASSPGLTQTSTDTQYF.

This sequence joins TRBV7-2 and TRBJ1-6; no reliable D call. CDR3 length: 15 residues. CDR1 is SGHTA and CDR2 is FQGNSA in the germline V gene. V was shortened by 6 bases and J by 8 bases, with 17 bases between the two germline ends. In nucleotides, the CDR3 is TGTGCCAGCAGGCCCCAGATCCTCGGGGATTCACCCCTCCACTTT. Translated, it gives CASRPQILGDSPLHF.

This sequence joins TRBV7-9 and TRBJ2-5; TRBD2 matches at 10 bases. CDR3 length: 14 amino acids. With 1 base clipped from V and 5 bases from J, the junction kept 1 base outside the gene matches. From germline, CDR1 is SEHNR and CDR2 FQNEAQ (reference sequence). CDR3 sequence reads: CASSLEREGETQYF. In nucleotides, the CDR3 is TGTGCCAGCAGCTTAGAGCGGGAGGGTGAGACCCAGTACTTC. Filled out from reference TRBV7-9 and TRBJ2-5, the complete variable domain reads DTGVSQNPRHKITKRGQNVTFRCDPISEHNRLYWYRQTLGQGPEFLTYFQNEAQLEKSRLLSDRFSAERPKGSFSTLEIQRTEQGDSAMYLCASSLEREGETQYFGPGTRLLVL.

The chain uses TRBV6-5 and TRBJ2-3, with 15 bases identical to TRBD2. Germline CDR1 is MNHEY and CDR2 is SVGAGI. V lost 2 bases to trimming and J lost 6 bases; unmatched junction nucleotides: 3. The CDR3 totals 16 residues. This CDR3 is CASSYTGTSGRDTQYF. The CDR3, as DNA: TGTGCCAGCAGTTACACAGGGACTAGCGGGAGGGATACGCAGTATTTT.

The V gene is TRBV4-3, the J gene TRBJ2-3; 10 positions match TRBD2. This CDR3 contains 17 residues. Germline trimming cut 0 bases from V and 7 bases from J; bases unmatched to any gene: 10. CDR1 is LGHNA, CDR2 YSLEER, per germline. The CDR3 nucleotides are TGCGCCAGCAGCCAAGAGGCCCTCAGCGGGAGGGCCCATACGCAGTATTTT. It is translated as CASSQEALSGRAHTQYF.

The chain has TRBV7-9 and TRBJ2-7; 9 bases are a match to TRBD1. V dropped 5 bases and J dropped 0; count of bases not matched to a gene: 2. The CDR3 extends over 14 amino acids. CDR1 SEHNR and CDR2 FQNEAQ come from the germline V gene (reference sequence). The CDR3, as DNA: TGTGCCAGCAGCCAGGGACAGGGCTCCTACGAGCAGTACTTC. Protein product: CASSQGQGSYEQYF.

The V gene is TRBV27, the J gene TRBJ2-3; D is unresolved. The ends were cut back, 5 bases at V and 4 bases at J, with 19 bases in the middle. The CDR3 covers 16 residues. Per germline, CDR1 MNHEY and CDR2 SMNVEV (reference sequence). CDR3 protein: CASSGEAPRTSDTQYF. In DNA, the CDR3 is TGTGCCAGCAGTGGAGAGGCCCCACGCACTTCAGATACGCAGTATTTT.

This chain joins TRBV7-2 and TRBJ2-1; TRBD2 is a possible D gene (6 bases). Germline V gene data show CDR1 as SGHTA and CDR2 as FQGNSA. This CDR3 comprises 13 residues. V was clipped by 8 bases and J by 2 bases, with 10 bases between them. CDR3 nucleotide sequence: TGTGCCAGCCGGCCGGGAGCCTACAATGAGCAGTTCTTC. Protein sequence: CASRPGAYNEQFF.

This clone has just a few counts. The CDR3 here is CASRRQSNNSPLHF. CDR3 DNA sequence: TGTGCCAGCAGAAGACAGTCGAACAATTCACCCCTCCACTTT. The chain combines TRBV6-4 with TRBJ1-6; possibly TRBD1 for D (5 bases). V gave up 6 bases and J gave up 7 bases, with 13 bases separating them. Germline-derived CDR1 and CDR2 are MRHNA and SNTAGT. CDR3 length: 14 amino acids.

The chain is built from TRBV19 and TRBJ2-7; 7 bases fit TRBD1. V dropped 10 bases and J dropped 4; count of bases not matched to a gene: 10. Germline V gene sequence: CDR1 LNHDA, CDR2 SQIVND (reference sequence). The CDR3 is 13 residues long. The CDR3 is CATRRQGAYEQYF. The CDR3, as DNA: TGTGCCACAAGACGACAGGGAGCGTACGAGCAGTACTTC.

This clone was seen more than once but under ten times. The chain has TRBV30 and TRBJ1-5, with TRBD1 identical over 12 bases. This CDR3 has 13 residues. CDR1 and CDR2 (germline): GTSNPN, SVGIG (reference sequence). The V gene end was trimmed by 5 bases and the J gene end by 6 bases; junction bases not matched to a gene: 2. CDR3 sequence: CAWGTGGGQPQHF. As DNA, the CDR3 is TGTGCCTGGGGGACAGGGGGCGGTCAGCCCCAGCATTTT.

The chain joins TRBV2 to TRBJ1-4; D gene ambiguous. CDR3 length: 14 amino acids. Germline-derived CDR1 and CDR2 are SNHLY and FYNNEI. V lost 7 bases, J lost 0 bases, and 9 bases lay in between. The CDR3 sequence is CASIREATNEKLFF. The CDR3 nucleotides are TGTGCCAGCATACGAGAAGCAACTAATGAAAAACTGTTTTTT.

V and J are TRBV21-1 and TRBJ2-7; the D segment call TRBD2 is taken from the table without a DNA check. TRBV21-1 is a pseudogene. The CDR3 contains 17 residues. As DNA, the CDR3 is TGTGCCAGCAGCAAGGTCCGGCGGGAGCGCCCAACCTACGAGCAGTACTTC. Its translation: CASSKVRRERPTYEQYF.

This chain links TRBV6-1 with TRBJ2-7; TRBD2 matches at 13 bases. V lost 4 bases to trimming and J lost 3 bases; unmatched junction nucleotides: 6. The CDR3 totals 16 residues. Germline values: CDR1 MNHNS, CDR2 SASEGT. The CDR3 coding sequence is TGTGCCAGCAGTGCCCGACTAGCGGGAGGAGGCTACGAGCAGTACTTC. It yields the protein CASSARLAGGGYEQYF.

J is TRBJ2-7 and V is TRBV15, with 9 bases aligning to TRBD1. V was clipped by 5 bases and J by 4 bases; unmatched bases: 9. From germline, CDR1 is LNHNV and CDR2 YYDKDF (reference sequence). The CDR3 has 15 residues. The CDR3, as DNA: TGTGCCACCAGCGGCTTGGGACAGGGTATTTACGAGCAGTACTTC. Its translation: CATSGLGQGIYEQYF.

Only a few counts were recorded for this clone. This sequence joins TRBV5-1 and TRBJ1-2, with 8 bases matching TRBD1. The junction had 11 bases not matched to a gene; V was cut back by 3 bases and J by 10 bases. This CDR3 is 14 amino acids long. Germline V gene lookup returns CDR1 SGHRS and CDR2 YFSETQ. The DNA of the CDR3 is TGCGCCAGCAGCTCCGGACAGGGCCAACGTGACTACACCTTC. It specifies CASSSGQGQRDYTF. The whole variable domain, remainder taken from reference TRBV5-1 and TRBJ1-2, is KAGVTQTPRYLIKTRGQQVTLSCSPISGHRSVSWYQQTPGQGLQFLFEYFSETQRNKGNFPGRFSGRQFSNSRSEMNVSTLELGDSALYLCASSSGQGQRDYTFGSGTRLTVV.

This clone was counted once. The CDR3 loop reads CASSYFSGRADTQYF. The CDR3 DNA reads as TGTGCCAGCAGTTACTTTAGCGGGAGGGCAGATACGCAGTATTTT. The chain uses TRBV6-6 and TRBJ2-3; 11 nucleotides agree with TRBD2. Germline V gives CDR1 MNHNY, CDR2 SVGAGI (reference sequence). This CDR3 has 15 amino acids. J gave up 4 bases and V 1 base, and 1 base lay outside the gene matches.

The CDR3 sequence: CASSRIGGMNTEAFF. The CDR3 bases are TGTGCCAGCAGCCGAATTGGAGGTATGAACACTGAAGCTTTCTTT. This chain joins TRBV11-2 and TRBJ1-1; D uncertain. V was pared by 5 bases and J by 0 bases, with 13 bases between. CDR1 and CDR2 from the germline V gene are SGHAT and FQNNGV. This CDR3 is built from 15 residues.